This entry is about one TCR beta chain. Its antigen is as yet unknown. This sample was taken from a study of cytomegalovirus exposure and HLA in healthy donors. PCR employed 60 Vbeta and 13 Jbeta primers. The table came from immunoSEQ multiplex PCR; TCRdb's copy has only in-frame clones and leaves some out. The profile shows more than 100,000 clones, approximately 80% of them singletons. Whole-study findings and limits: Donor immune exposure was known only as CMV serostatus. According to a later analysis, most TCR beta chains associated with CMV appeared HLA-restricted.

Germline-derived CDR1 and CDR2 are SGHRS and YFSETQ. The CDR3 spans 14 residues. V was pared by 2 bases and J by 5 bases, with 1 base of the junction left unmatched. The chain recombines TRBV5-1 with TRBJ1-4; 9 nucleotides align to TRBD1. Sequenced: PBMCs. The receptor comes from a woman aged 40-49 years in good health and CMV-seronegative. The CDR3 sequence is CASSFGQGNEKLFF. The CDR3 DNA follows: TGCGCCAGCAGCTTTGGACAGGGGAATGAAAAACTGTTTTTT.